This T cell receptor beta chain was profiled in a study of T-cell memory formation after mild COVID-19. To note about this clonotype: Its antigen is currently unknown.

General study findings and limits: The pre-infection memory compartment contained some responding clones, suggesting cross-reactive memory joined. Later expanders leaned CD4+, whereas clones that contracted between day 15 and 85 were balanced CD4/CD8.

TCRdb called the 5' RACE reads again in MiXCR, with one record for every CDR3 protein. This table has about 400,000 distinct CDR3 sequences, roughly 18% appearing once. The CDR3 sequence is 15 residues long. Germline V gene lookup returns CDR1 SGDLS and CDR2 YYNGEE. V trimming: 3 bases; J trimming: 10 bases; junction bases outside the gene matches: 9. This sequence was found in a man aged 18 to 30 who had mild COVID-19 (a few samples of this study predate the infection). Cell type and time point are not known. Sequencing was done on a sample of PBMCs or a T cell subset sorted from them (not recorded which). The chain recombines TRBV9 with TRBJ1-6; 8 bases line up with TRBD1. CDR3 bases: TGTGCCAGCAGCGCCGGACAGGGTTTTGGCTCACCCCTCCACTTT. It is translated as CASSAGQGFGSPLHF. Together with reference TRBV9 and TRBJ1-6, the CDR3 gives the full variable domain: DSGVTQTPKHLITATGQRVTLRCSPRSGDLSVYWYQQSLDQGLQFLIQYYNGEERAKGNILERFSAQQFPDLHSELNLSSLELGDSALYFCASSAGQGFGSPLHFGNGTRLTVT.